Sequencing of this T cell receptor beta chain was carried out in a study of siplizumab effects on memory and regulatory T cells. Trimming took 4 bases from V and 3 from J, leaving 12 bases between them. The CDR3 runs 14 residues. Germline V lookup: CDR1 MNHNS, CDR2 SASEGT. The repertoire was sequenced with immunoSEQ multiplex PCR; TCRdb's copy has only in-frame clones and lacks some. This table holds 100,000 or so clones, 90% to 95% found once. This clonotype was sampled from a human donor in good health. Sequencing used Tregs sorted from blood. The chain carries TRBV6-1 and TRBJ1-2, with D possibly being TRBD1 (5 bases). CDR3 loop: CASSATTEYYGYTF. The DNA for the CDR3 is TGTGCCAGCAGTGCCACGACAGAATACTATGGCTACACCTTC.